The 3 T cell receptor beta chains presented below share a single source sample, sequenced in a study of Ad26.COV2.S vaccination and SARS-CoV-2 variants. As for treatment: around 19 received Ad26.COV2.S at low or high dose, single or two shots; five or six received placebo; per-sample allocation not given. The investigators took samples on day 63 after the first vaccine or placebo injection. Sequenced by immunoSEQ multiplex PCR; TCRdb stores in-frame clones only, minus some. The table lists 430,000 or so clones, roughly 89% of them singletons. Source: peripheral blood, taken in a trial of Ad26.COV2.S vaccine versus placebo. The receptor source for this set is a person between 18 and 60 years old who received the Ad26.COV2.S COVID-19 vaccine or a placebo.

The chain couples TRBV21-1 to TRBJ2-7. TRBV21-1 is given as a pseudogene. The CDR3 extends over 11 amino acids. In DNA form, the CDR3 reads TGTGCCAGCACCAACTCCTACGAGCAGTACGTC. Protein sequence: CASTNSYEQYV.

The rearrangement joins TRBV4-3 to TRBJ2-3; D is uncertain. The V end was cut by 4 bases, the J end by 4 bases, with 18 bases between. Germline assignment: CDR1 LGHNA and CDR2 YSLEER. The CDR3 spans 16 residues. The DNA of the CDR3 is TGCGCCAGCAGCCTCAGAGGTGGTGGTGGACCAGATACGCAGTATTTT. This translates into CASSLRGGGGPDTQYF.

This clone was counted only a few times. V is TRBV10-1 and J is TRBJ2-1, with 9 nucleotides matching TRBD2. V shed 11 bases and J 2 bases; nucleotides not matched to a gene: 10. Germline CDR1 reads WNHNN; CDR2 reads SYGVQD (reference sequence). The CDR3 consists of 15 residues. CDR3 protein: CAGFAASGAYNEQFF. DNA of the CDR3: TGCGCCGGATTCGCGGCTAGCGGGGCCTACAATGAGCAGTTCTTC.